Listed below are T cell receptor beta chains from one sample, sequenced in a study of T cells in Graves' hyperthyroidism and ophthalmopathy. Each CDR3 protein gets one entry after TCRdb re-called the multiplex PCR reads with MiXCR. This table has approximately 330,000 distinct CDR3 sequences, roughly 13% appearing once. Sequencing was done on a sample of blood. These receptors came from a woman aged 35 to 49 with Graves' ophthalmopathy. The CDR3 runs from the conserved cysteine through the conserved F or W. Fields, in order: clone size, V gene, J gene, D gene, CDR3 DNA, CDR3 protein. The D gene is left open where the match is weak. A clone size is listed for some rows: how often the clone was seen (once, few, many), or a class if it is expanded.

few	TRBV7-2	TRBJ2-3	NA	TGTGCCAGCAGCTCTGTCACTCGTGGGCGGGGTGGGGATACGCAGTATTTT	CASSSVTRGRGGDTQYF
many	TRBV28	TRBJ1-1	NA	TGTGCCAGCTCCTTTACAGACATGAACACTGAAGCTTTCTTT	CASSFTDMNTEAFF
NA	TRBV6-6	TRBJ2-7	NA	TGTGCCAGCAGTTACGAGGACTTCCCCTACGAGCAGTACTTC	CASSYEDFPYEQYF
few	TRBV11-2	TRBJ2-7	NA	TGTGCCAGCAGCTTAGGAGGGGGAAACGAGCAGTACTTC	CASSLGGGNEQYF
many	TRBV12-3/TRBV12-4	TRBJ2-1	NA	TGTGCCAGCACCCTCCGGACAGACCCTAACAATGAGCAGTTCTTC	CASTLRTDPNNEQFF
many	TRBV29-1	TRBJ2-7	NA	TGCAGCGCCGGGAGTGGAGTCTACGAGCAGTACTTC	CSAGSGVYEQYF
many	TRBV20-1	TRBJ2-1	TRBD2	TGCAGTGCTAGAAACGTAGCGGGGGGGCCGGGCAATGAGCAGTTCTTC	CSARNVAGGPGNEQFF
NA	TRBV7-9	TRBJ1-2	TRBD1	TGTGCCAGCAGCGTAGTTCGATCGGGGACAGGGGTCTATGGCTACACCTTC	CASSVVRSGTGVYGYTF
NA	TRBV20-1	TRBJ2-1	TRBD2	TGCAGTGCACAGACTAGCGGGGGTATTGAGCAGTTCTTC	CSAQTSGGIEQFF
few	TRBV3-1	TRBJ2-2	NA	TGTGCCAGCAGCCAAGGGAGGTCCGGCGGGGAGCTGTTTTTT	CASSQGRSGGELFF